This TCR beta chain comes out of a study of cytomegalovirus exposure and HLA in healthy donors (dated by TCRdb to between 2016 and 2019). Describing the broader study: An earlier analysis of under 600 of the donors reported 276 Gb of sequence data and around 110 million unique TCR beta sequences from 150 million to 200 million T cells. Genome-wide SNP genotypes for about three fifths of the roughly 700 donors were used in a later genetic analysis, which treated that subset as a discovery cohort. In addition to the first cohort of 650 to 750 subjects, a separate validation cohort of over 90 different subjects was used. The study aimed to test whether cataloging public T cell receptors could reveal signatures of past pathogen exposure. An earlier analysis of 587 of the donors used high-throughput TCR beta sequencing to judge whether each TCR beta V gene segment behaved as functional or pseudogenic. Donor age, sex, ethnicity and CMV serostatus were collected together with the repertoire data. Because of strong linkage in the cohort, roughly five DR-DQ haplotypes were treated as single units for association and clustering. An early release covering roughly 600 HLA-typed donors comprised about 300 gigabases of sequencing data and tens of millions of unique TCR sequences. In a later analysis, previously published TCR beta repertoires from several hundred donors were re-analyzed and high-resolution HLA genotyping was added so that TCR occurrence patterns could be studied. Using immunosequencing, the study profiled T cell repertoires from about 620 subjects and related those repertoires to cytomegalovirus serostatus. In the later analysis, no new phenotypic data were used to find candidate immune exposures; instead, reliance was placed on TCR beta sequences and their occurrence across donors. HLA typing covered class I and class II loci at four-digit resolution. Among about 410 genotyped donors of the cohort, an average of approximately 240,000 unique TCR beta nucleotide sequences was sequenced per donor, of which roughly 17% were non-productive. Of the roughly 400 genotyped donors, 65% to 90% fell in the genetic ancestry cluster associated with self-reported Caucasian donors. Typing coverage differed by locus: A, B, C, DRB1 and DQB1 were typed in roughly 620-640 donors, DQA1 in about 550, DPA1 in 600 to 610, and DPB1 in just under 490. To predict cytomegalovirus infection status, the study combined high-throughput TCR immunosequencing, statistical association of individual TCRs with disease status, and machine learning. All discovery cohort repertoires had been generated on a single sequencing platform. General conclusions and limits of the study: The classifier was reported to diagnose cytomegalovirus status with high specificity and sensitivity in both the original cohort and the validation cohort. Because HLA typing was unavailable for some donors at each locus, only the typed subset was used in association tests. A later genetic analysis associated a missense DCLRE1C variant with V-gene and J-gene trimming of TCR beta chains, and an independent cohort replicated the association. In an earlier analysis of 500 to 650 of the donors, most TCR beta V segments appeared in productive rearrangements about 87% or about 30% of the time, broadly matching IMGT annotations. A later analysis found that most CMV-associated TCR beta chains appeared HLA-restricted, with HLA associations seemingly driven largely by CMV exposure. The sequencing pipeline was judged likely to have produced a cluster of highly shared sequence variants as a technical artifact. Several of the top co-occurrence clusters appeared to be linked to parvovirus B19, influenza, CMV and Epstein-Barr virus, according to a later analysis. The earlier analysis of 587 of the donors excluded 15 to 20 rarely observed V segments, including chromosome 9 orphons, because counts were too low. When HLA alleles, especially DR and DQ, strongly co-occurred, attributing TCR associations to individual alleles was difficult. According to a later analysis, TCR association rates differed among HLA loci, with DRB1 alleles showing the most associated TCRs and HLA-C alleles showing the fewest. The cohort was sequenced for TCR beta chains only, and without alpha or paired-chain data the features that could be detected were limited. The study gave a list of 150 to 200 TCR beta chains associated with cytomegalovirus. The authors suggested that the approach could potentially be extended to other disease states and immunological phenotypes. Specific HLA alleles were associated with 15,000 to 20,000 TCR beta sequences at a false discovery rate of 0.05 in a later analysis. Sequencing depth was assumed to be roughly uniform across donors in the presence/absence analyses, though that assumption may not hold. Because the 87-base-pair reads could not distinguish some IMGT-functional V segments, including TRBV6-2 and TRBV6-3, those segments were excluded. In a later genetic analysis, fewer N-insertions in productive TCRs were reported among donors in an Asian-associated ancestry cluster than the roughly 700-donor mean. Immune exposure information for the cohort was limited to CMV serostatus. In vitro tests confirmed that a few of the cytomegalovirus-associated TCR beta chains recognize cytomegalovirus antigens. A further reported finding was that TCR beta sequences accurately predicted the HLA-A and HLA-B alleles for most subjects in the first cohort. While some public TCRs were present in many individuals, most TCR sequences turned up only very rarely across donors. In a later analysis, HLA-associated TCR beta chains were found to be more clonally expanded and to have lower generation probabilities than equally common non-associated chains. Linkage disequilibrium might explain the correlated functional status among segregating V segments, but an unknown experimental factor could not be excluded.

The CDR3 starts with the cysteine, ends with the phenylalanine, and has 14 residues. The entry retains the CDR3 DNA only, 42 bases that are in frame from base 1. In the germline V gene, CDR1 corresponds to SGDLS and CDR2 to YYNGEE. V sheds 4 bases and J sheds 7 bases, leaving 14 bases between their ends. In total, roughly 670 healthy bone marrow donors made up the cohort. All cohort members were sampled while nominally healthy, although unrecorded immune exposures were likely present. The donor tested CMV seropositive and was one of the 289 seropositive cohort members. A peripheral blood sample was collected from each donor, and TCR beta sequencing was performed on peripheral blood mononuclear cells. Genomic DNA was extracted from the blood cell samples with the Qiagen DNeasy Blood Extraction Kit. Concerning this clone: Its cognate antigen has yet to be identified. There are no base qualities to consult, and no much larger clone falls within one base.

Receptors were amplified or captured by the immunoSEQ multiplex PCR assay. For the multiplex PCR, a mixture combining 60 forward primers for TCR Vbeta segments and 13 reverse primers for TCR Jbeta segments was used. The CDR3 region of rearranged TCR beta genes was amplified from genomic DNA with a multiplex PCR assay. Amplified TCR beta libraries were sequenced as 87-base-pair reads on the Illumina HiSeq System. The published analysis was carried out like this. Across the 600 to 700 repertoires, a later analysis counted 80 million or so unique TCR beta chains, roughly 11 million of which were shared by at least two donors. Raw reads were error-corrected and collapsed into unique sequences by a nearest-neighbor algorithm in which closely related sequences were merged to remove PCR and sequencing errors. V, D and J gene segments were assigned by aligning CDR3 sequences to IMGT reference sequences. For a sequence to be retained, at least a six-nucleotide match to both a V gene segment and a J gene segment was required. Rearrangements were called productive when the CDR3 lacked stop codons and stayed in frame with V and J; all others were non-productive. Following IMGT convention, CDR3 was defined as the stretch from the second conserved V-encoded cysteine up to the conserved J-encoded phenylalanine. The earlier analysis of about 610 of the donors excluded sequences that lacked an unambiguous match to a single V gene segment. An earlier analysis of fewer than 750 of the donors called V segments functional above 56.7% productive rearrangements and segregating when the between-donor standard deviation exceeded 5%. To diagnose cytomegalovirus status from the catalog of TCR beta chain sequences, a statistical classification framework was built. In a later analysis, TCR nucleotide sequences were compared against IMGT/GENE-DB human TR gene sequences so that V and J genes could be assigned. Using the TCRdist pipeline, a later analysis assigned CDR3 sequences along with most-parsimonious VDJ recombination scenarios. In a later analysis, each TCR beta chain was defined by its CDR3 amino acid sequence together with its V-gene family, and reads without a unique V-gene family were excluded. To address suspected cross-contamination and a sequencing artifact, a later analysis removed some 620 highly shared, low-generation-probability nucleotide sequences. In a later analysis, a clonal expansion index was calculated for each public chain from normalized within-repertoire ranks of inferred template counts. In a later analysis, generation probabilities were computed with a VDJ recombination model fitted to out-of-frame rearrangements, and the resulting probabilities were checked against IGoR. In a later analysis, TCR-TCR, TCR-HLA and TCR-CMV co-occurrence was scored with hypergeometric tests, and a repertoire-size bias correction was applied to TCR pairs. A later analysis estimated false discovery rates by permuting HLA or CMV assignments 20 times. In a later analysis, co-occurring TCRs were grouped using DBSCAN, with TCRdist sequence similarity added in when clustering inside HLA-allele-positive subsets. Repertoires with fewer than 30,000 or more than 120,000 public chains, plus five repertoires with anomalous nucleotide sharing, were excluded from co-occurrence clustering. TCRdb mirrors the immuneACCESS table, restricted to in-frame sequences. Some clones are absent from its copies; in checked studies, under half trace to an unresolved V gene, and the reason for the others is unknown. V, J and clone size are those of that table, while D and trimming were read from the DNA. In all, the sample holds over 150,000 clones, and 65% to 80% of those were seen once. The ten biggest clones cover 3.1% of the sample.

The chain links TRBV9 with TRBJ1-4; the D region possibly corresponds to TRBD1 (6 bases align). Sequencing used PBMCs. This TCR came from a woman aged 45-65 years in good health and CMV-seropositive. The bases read TGTGCCAGCAGCCAAGGGGGAGGGGGTGAAAAACTGTTTTTT. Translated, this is CASSQGGGGEKLFF.